This T cell receptor beta chain derives from a study of identical twins listed by TCRdb under 2016. For the wider study: To test whether fetal clonotypes persist, the study used deep sequencing on TCR alpha and beta repertoires from monozygotic twins, unrelated adults of various ages, and cord blood. To rule out contamination, the twin experiments were replicated at different times with different library preparation protocols.

Libraries were made using 5' RACE. Sequencing was performed on an Illumina HiSeq 2000. A universal primer binding site was added through template switching, and the final cDNA carried a unique molecular identifier so that TCR cDNA molecules could be counted accurately. Specific primers in the conserved constant-segment region were used to synthesize first-strand cDNA for the TCR alpha and beta chains. To control for contamination, every cDNA library was double barcoded, receiving both a SMART-Mk sample barcode and Illumina barcodes. TruSeq adapter sequences along with Illumina sample barcodes were introduced in two successive PCR steps. Sequencing of the TCR alpha and beta cDNA libraries was done on the Illumina HiSeq platform using custom primers. The authors processed their data as follows. MiGEC processed the raw reads to extract unique molecular identifiers, while MiXCR was used to determine the CDR3 positions. Recombination models were inferred per individual with the repgenHMM and IGoR tools using an EM algorithm. The analysis of shared clonotypes was done with the tcR package in R, with sharing normalized by the product of cloneset sizes. To study raw recombination without the effects of thymic and clonal selection, out-of-frame nonproductive sequences were analyzed. Starting from the raw public reads, TCRdb applied fastp trimming at Q25, assembled clones with MiXCR and retained in-frame beta chains. Identical CDR3 protein sequences are pooled into one entry, listed with their most common genes and DNA. Here the V and J calls rest on TCRdb's processing, not on the authors' analysis. Present in this sample are 520,000 or so distinct CDR3 sequences, approximately 22% of which were seen just once. The ten largest clones capture roughly 0.91% of the sample.

Every donor in the study was a healthy Caucasian. Three pairs of female monozygotic twins, all aged roughly 18 to 30 years, were included in the twin cohort. Positive isolation kits from Invitrogen were used to isolate the CD4+ and CD8+ T cell populations. Ten or more counts support this clonotype. What this receptor recognizes is not known. Base qualities are not recorded, but no much larger clone differs from it by a single base. What the research found in general, with its limitations: A weaker excess of twin sharing was found in beta out-of-frame sequences because the signal-to-noise ratio was lowered by fewer shared sequences. Abundant cord blood beta clonotypes had fewer insertions, young adult naive repertoires showed a similar but weaker trend, and memory repertoires showed no such trend. Invariant T cells such as MAIT and iNKT could partly confound zero-insertion analyses, though diverse VJ usage argued against this for most clonotypes. Compared with coincidental sharing between unrelated individuals, out-of-frame TCR alpha sequences shared between twins had an excess of sequences with low generation probability. Recombination models systematically underestimated out-of-frame TCR alpha sharing in monozygotic twins but agreed with sharing between unrelated individuals. Conclusions relied on cross-sectional statistical analysis, since the same donors could not be followed over many years.

There are 15 amino acids in the CDR3, from cysteine to phenylalanine inclusive. Kept here is only the CDR3 DNA, which spans 45 bases and is read in frame from base 1. V lost 7 bases and J lost 2 bases, and the count of bases not matched to a germline gene is 5. CDR1 DFQATT and CDR2 SNEGSKA were looked up in the germline V gene (reference sequence). This sample also appeared in a second study, on T cells expressing NK-cell markers. The second study's authors report: Three sorted T-cell subsets (CD3+CD56+NKG2C+, CD3+CD56+NKG2C- and CD3+CD56-NKG2C+) from under ten donors had their TCR beta-chain repertoires profiled. Among the eight sequenced donors, seven were HCMV-seropositive and one was HCMV-seronegative. To restrict sorting to alphabetaTCR-expressing T cells, an anti-gammadeltaTCR antibody was added in several experiments. For 5 or 6 donors, the dominant CD3+CD56+NKG2C+ clonotypes were among the top 10 CD8+ clonotypes and accounted for 1.0-7.0% of CD8+ T cells. Those dominant clonotypes were again the most abundant among CD3+CD56-NKG2C+ cells in a handful of donors, at roughly 25-60.1%. Whether the expanded NKG2C-expressing T cell clones were specific for HCMV antigens remained unclear. All eight donors whose samples were sequenced were randomly selected healthy volunteers, three of them men and five women. HCMV-specific IgG was detected in serum with a commercial ELISA kit to determine HCMV serostatus. MIGEC handled demultiplexing of the reads and grouping by UMI, while MiTCR was used to assemble and quantify clonotypes. To exclude erroneous sequences, any TCR cDNA sequence not supported by at least two reads was discarded. The tcR package was used for downstream repertoire analysis, and clonotypes were matched across fractions by CDR3 nucleotide sequence plus V segment. VDJmatch was used to annotate antigen specificity against VDJdb, with one amino acid substitution in CDR3 allowed.

The rearrangement joined TRBV20-1 to TRBJ2-5, and TRBD2 aligns with 15 junction nucleotides. Sequences were obtained from CD4+ T cells sorted from blood. The receptor's source is a woman between 18 and 29 years old in good health. The CDR3 region reads CSVRGLAGGQETQYF. In nucleotide form, the sequence is TGCAGTGTTAGGGGACTAGCGGGAGGACAAGAGACCCAGTACTTC.